These T cell receptor beta chains were read from a single sample in a study of blood T cell repertoires in COVID-19. This table comes from immunoSEQ multiplex PCR, and its TCRdb copy is limited to in-frame clones, with some not included. The sample lists approximately 120,000 clones, roughly 71% occurring once. The sequenced sample consisted of peripheral blood. The receptors derive from an elderly man with acute or convalescent COVID-19. Each CDR3 is given with its conserved first and last residue. D genes are given only for firm matches. Size is omitted from some rows. Given values are once, few, many or a class for expanded clones.

abundance	len	d_gene	v_gene	j_gene	CDR3nt	CDR3aa
-	19	TRBD1	TRBV28	TRBJ1-4	TGTGCCAGCAGCCTTAGTAGGGACAGTTTCGGTCGAGGGGTTGAAAAACTGTTTTTT	CASSLSRDSFGRGVEKLFF
-	14	TRBD2	TRBV5-1	TRBJ2-5	TGCGCCAGCAGCTTGGGGCTAGCGGGAGAGACCCAGTACTTC	CASSLGLAGETQYF
once	15	-	TRBV28	TRBJ1-4	TGTGCCAGCAGCTCCCGGGGGGGGGAGGATGAAAAACTGTTTTTT	CASSSRGGEDEKLFF
-	15	TRBD1	TRBV28	TRBJ2-7	TGTGCCAGCAGTCCCCCCGGACAGGGCTCCTACGAGCAGTACTTC	CASSPPGQGSYEQYF
-	16	-	TRBV4-3	TRBJ2-5	TGCGCCAGCAGCTCACGAGGGCCGTCGTACCAAGAGACCCAGTACTTC	CASSSRGPSYQETQYF
-	13	-	TRBV2	TRBJ2-3	TGTGCCAGCAGTACTGGAGGCACAGATACGCAGTATTTT	CASSTGGTDTQYF
-	14	-	TRBV7-9	TRBJ1-2	TGTGCCAGCAGCTCGTCCGACAAGCTGAGTGGCTACACCTTC	CASSSSDKLSGYTF
-	14	TRBD1	TRBV5-4	TRBJ2-7	TGTGCCAGCAGCCCAGGACAGGGATTCCACGAGCAGTACTTC	CASSPGQGFHEQYF
-	14	-	TRBV5-4	TRBJ1-1	TGTGCCAGCAGCCACCGGACGGAGGACACTGAAGCTTTCTTT	CASSHRTEDTEAFF
-	13	-	TRBV30	TRBJ2-5	TGTGCCTGGAGCAGGGGGGTTTGGGAGACCCAGTACTTC	CAWSRGVWETQYF
-	13	TRBD1	TRBV28	TRBJ1-1	TGTGCCAGCACGATTGGGGACAGGGGGCTGGCTTTCTTT	CASTIGDRGLAFF
-	16	-	TRBV15	TRBJ2-7	TGTGCCACCAGCAGAGATCGAGACTTCCCCTCCTACGAGCAGTACTTC	CATSRDRDFPSYEQYF
few	14	TRBD1	TRBV5-1	TRBJ1-6	TGCGCCAGCAGGCCAGGGGGCGACAATTCACCCCTCCACTTT	CASRPGGDNSPLHF
-	18	TRBD1	TRBV27	TRBJ1-6	TGTGCCAGCAGTTCACGTGGGACAGGGGCTTATATTGGATCACCCCTCCACTTT	CASSSRGTGAYIGSPLHF